These 6 T cell receptor beta chains share one sample of origin, sequenced in a study of T cell changes during pregnancy in multiple sclerosis. Sequenced by immunoSEQ multiplex PCR; TCRdb stores in-frame clones only, minus some. The sample consists of around 50,000 clones, 94% of them appearing once. The specimen comprised CD8+ T cells from peripheral blood mononuclear cells, sampled in the first trimester of pregnancy. Receptor source: a female donor with multiple sclerosis, enrolled in a pregnancy study.

The chain combines TRBV5-4 with TRBJ2-1; weak D call: TRBD2 (6 bases). CDR3 length: 15 amino acids. Trimming removed 1 base at V and 4 bases at J, with 12 bases between. Germline V gene lookup returns CDR1 SGHNT and CDR2 YYREEE (reference sequence). CDR3 nucleotide sequence: TGTGCCAGCAGCTTGTGGGGGGAGCTTTACAATGAGCAGTTCTTC. Translating gives CASSLWGELYNEQFF.

The V gene is TRBV27, the J gene TRBJ2-7, with 8 bases that match TRBD2. The germline CDR1 and CDR2 sequences are MNHEY and SMNVEV (reference sequence). The CDR3 runs to 14 residues. V shed 5 bases and J 5 bases; nucleotides not matched to a gene: 8. The CDR3 sequence is CASSISGRGNEQYF. The CDR3 nucleotides are TGTGCCAGCAGTATCAGCGGGAGAGGCAACGAGCAGTACTTC.

The rearrangement joins TRBV4-3 to TRBJ2-1, with TRBD2 matching 8 bases. Germline V gene data show CDR1 as LGHNA and CDR2 as YSLEER. V lost 1 base, J lost 0 bases, and 8 bases stayed unmatched. CDR3 length: 18 residues. CDR3 sequence reads: CASSQGTSGPSSYNEQFF. Here the CDR3 DNA reads TGCGCCAGCAGCCAAGGCACTAGCGGACCGAGCTCCTACAATGAGCAGTTCTTC.

The V call is TRBV4-1, the J call TRBJ2-7; D uncertain. V lost 1 base to trimming and J lost 0 bases, with 10 bases between them. The CDR3 loop spans 15 amino acids. The germline CDR1 and CDR2 sequences are MGHRA and YSYEKL. The CDR3 sequence: CASSQGPDISYEQYF. CDR3 bases: TGCGCCAGCAGCCAAGGGCCAGACATCTCCTACGAGCAGTACTTC.

The CDR3 sequence is CASSLPPGRPETQYF. CDR3 sequence (DNA): TGTGCCAGCAGTTTACCCCCAGGGAGGCCGGAGACCCAGTACTTC. V gene TRBV27 combines with J gene TRBJ2-5; D perhaps matches TRBD2 (6 bases). This CDR3 contains 15 residues. The germline V gene encodes CDR1 MNHEY and CDR2 SMNVEV (reference sequence). Deletions cut 2 bases from V and 5 bases from J, with 15 bases between.

This chain connects TRBV6-5 to TRBJ1-1, with D maybe TRBD1 (6 bases). Germline CDR1 and CDR2: MNHEY and SVGAGI. The CDR3 runs 14 residues. The V end was cut by 2 bases, the J end by 7 bases, with 14 bases between. CDR3 loop: CASSYGAGANEAFF. The CDR3 region has the DNA TGTGCCAGCAGTTACGGGGCAGGGGCGAATGAAGCTTTCTTT.